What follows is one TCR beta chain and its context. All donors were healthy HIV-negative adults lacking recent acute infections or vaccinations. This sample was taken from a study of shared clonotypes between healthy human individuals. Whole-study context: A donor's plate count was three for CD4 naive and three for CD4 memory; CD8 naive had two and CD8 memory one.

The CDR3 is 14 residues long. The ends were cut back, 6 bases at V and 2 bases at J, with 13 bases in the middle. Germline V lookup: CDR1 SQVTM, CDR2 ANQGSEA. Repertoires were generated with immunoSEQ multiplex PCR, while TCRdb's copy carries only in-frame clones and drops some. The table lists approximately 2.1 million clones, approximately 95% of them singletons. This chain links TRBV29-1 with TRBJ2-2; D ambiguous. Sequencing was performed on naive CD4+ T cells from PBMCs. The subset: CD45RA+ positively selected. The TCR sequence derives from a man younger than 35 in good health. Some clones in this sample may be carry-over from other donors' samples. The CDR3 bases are TGCAGCGTCCGACGCAGCCGTAACACCGGGGAGCTGTTTTTT. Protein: CSVRRSRNTGELFF.